Below, 9 T cell receptor beta chains from the same sample are listed, as sequenced in a study of OX40 agonist ivuxolimab in advanced cancers. Here immunoSEQ multiplex PCR was the method, and the copy in TCRdb shows in-frame clones only, minus some. Among around 31,000 clones listed, about 86% were seen once. The source material was CD4+ or CD8+ T cells sorted from blood, sampled in a trial of the OX40 agonist ivuxolimab. All receptors derive from an adult with an advanced solid tumor such as melanoma, head and neck, liver or kidney cancer.

This chain uses TRBV29-1 with TRBJ1-1; TRBD1 matches at 7 bases. The germline V gene has CDR1 SQVTM and CDR2 ANQGSEA. This CDR3 has 13 residues. V shed 5 bases, J shed 0 bases, and the junction held 3 bases outside the gene matches. Here the CDR3 DNA reads TGCAGCGTTTGCAGGGGGATGAACACTGAAGCTTTCTTT. Translating it yields CSVCRGMNTEAFF.

The rearrangement uses TRBV19 and TRBJ2-1; 8 nucleotides match TRBD2. The V gene end was trimmed by 6 bases and the J gene end by 4 bases; junction bases not matched to a gene: 5. Germline V gene data show CDR1 as LNHDA and CDR2 as SQIVND (reference sequence). The CDR3 extends over 14 amino acids. DNA for the CDR3: TGTGCCAGTAGAACGGGAGGGGCGTACAATGAGCAGTTCTTC. This encodes CASRTGGAYNEQFF.

The chain joins TRBV4-1 to TRBJ2-3; D is ambiguous. Trimming left V 1 base short and J 6 bases short, with 8 bases between. This CDR3 comprises 13 residues. The germline gives CDR1 MGHRA, CDR2 YSYEKL. This CDR3 reads CASSQVLKDTQYF. The CDR3 DNA reads as TGCGCCAGCAGCCAAGTATTGAAGGATACGCAGTATTTT.

This rearrangement joins TRBV27 to TRBJ2-7, with D perhaps TRBD1 (6 bases). This CDR3 comprises 15 residues. Trimming left V 0 bases short and J 3 bases short, with 12 bases between. CDR1 MNHEY and CDR2 SMNVEV come from the germline V gene (reference sequence). CDR3 DNA: TGTGCCAGCAGTTTATCGGACCGGGACAACTACGAGCAGTACTTC. Protein product: CASSLSDRDNYEQYF.

The CDR3 region is CASSPPPGRGANVLTF. The CDR3, as DNA: TGTGCCAGCAGTCCACCACCAGGGCGGGGGGCCAACGTCCTGACTTTC. The chain carries TRBV28 and TRBJ2-6; tentative D call: TRBD1 (5 bases). Trimming pared 5 bases from V and 4 bases from J, leaving 15 bases between. CDR1 is MDHEN, CDR2 SYDVKM, per germline. The CDR3 runs 16 residues.

This clone was found once. This sequence joins TRBV19 and TRBJ2-7, with D hard to call. The V and J ends lost 5 bases and 4 bases respectively, with 12 bases between them. Germline CDR1 and CDR2: LNHDA and SQIVND (reference sequence). This CDR3 region has 13 residues. Here the CDR3 DNA reads TGTGCCAGTAGTCCCCGAGTCCGGTACGAGCAGTACTTC. As protein: CASSPRVRYEQYF. Complete variable domain (other parts from reference TRBV19 and TRBJ2-7): DGGITQSPKYLFRKEGQNVTLSCEQNLNHDAMYWYRQDPGQGLRLIYYSQIVNDFQKGDIAEGYSVSREKKESFPLTVTSAQKNPTAFYLCASSPRVRYEQYFGPGTRLTVT.

This sequence joins TRBV19 and TRBJ2-7, with 9 positions matching TRBD1. V gave up 9 bases and J gave up 3 bases; unmatched junction bases: 6. There are 13 residues in the CDR3. Germline V gene data show CDR1 as LNHDA and CDR2 as SQIVND (reference sequence). The CDR3 sequence: CASAGTGYYEQYF. The CDR3 bases are TGTGCCAGCGCCGGGACAGGGTACTACGAGCAGTACTTC.

This chain uses TRBV2 with TRBJ2-2; perhaps TRBD1 as D (5 bases). V lost 4 bases and J 7 bases, leaving 10 bases between the germline ends. CDR1 is SNHLY, CDR2 FYNNEI, per germline. The CDR3 length is 13 residues. CDR3 loop: CASSARAVGELFF. The CDR3 DNA follows: TGTGCCAGCAGTGCCAGGGCGGTCGGGGAGCTGTTTTTT.

A few counts support this clone. The chain recombines TRBV27 with TRBJ2-7; D remains ambiguous. This CDR3 contains 13 residues. The germline gives CDR1 MNHEY, CDR2 SMNVEV (reference sequence). V lost 0 bases and J lost 4, with 7 bases in between. This CDR3 reads CASSLSQRYEQYF. The CDR3 region has the DNA TGTGCCAGCAGTTTATCACAAAGATACGAGCAGTACTTC.